This T cell receptor beta chain was profiled in a study of Graves' ophthalmopathy and Graves' hyperthyroidism. Someone took the PBMCs out of less than 11 ml of fresh peripheral blood. This clonotype was seen ten or more times. Germline CDR1 SQVTM, CDR2 ANQGSEA. This CDR3 has 15 residues. The V end lost 7 bases, the J end lost 0 bases, and 16 bases lay between the germline ends. The study amplified TCR beta CDR3 regions using RNA transcripts. An initial RT-PCR round employing HTBI primers preceded a second-round multiplex PCR. A single record per CDR3 protein comes from TCRdb applying MiXCR to the multiplex PCR reads. The sample yields 300,000 to 450,000 distinct CDR3 sequences, approximately 17% seen once.

The receptor's source is an adult woman with stable Graves' hyperthyroidism. The sequenced material came from peripheral blood. The chain carries TRBV29-1 and TRBJ1-3; D unclear. DNA for the CDR3: TGCAGCGCCAAAGCGGTTGACCCCTCTGGAAACACCATATATTTT. This translates into CSAKAVDPSGNTIYF.